Listed below are T cell receptor beta chains from one sample, sequenced in a study of blood T cell repertoires in COVID-19. Some clones are missing from TCRdb's copy, which holds only in-frame ones; the method was immunoSEQ multiplex PCR. The sample has about 220,000 clones, around 82% seen once. The sequenced sample consisted of peripheral blood. These receptor sequences come from a woman in her sixties or seventies with acute or convalescent COVID-19. Each CDR3 is given with its conserved first and last residue. The order of the fields is J gene, V gene, D gene, clone size, CDR3 protein, CDR3 DNA. A D gene is named only where the DNA matches it firmly. The listing skips clone size in some rows; elsewhere it reads once, few, many or a size class.

TRBJ2-7 | TRBV6-2/TRBV6-3 | NA | NA | CASSYPRLEQYF | TGTGCCAGCAGTTACCCGAGGCTGGAGCAGTACTTC
TRBJ1-5 | TRBV6-5 | NA | NA | CASVLQGKGQPQHF | TGTGCCAGCGTCCTTCAGGGTAAAGGTCAGCCCCAGCATTTT
TRBJ1-1 | TRBV5-1 | TRBD1 | NA | CASSLQGGVNTEAFF | TGCGCCAGCAGCTTACAGGGGGGTGTGAACACTGAAGCTTTCTTT
TRBJ2-5 | TRBV11-2 | TRBD2 | once | CASSLDASGGEETQYF | TGTGCCAGCAGCTTAGATGCTAGCGGGGGGGAAGAGACCCAGTACTTC
TRBJ2-3 | TRBV4-1 | NA | NA | CASSQESSRGGTDTQYF | TGCGCCAGCAGCCAAGAGTCCTCGCGGGGTGGGACAGATACGCAGTATTTT
TRBJ2-3 | TRBV6-5 | TRBD2 | NA | CASVYGGGTDTQYF | TGTGCCAGCGTATACGGGGGAGGGACAGATACGCAGTATTTT
TRBJ2-7 | TRBV10-2 | NA | NA | CASRRSGNQADEQYF | TGCGCCAGCCGCCGATCCGGCAACCAAGCGGACGAGCAGTACTTC
TRBJ2-1 | TRBV18 | TRBD1 | few | CASSAYRDRPYNEQFF | TGTGCCAGCTCAGCTTACCGGGACAGACCCTACAATGAGCAGTTCTTC
TRBJ1-6 | TRBV18 | NA | few | CASSPGDTPLHF | TGTGCCAGCTCACCGGGAGATACACCCCTCCACTTT
TRBJ2-7 | TRBV11-2 | NA | NA | CASSPEGRRYDEQYF | TGTGCCAGCAGTCCCGAGGGTAGGAGGTACGACGAGCAGTACTTC
TRBJ2-1 | TRBV9 | NA | NA | CASNQLDSYNEQFF | TGTGCCAGCAACCAACTAGACTCCTACAATGAGCAGTTCTTC
TRBJ2-1 | TRBV2 | NA | NA | CASSESVRSGPGSGEQFF | TGTGCCAGCAGTGAATCTGTTCGGTCGGGCCCAGGGTCGGGTGAGCAGTTCTTC
TRBJ1-1 | TRBV5-1 | NA | once | CASSSTNGHQEAFF | TGCGCCAGCAGCTCGACCAACGGACACCAAGAAGCTTTCTTT
TRBJ2-3 | TRBV18 | NA | NA | CASSPRSGDTQYF | TGTGCCAGCTCACCACGGTCGGGAGATACGCAGTATTTT
TRBJ1-1 | TRBV5-1 | TRBD1 | NA | CASSPRTGETEAFF | TGCGCCAGCAGCCCCCGGACAGGGGAAACTGAAGCTTTCTTT
TRBJ2-7 | TRBV7-3 | NA | NA | CASSLAGPIAYEQYF | TGTGCCAGCAGCTTAGCGGGACCTATCGCCTACGAGCAGTACTTC
TRBJ2-1 | TRBV5-6 | NA | NA | CASSLDPGIGNEQFF | TGTGCCAGCAGCTTGGACCCAGGGATCGGCAATGAGCAGTTCTTC
TRBJ1-6 | TRBV18 | NA | NA | CASSPLAGETSPLHF | TGTGCCAGCTCACCACTAGCAGGGGAGACCTCACCCCTCCACTTT
TRBJ2-1 | TRBV20-1 | NA | NA | CSARGGEQFF | TGCAGTGCTCGAGGCGGTGAGCAGTTCTTC
TRBJ2-7 | TRBV10-1 | TRBD1 | NA | CASSGQGAYEQYF | TGCGCCAGCAGCGGACAGGGGGCTTACGAGCAGTACTTC
TRBJ1-2 | TRBV9 | TRBD1 | NA | CASSPGQGLYGYTF | TGTGCCAGCAGCCCCGGACAGGGTCTCTATGGCTACACCTTC
TRBJ1-6 | TRBV5-4 | NA | NA | CASSLGQGFDSPLHF | TGTGCCAGCAGCTTAGGGCAGGGATTTGATTCACCCCTCCACTTT
TRBJ2-1 | TRBV6-2/TRBV6-3 | NA | NA | CASSYFGNNEQFF | TGTGCCAGCAGTTACTTTGGCAACAATGAGCAGTTCTTC
TRBJ1-1 | TRBV6-4 | NA | NA | CAGPAGQAFF | TGTGCCGGTCCGGCAGGGCAGGCTTTCTTT
TRBJ2-3 | TRBV9 | TRBD2 | NA | CASSPTSGGAYTQYF | TGTGCCAGCAGCCCCACCAGCGGGGGGGCTTATACGCAGTATTTT
TRBJ2-5 | TRBV7-2 | NA | NA | CASSLGLGQETQYF | TGTGCCAGCAGCTTAGGACTAGGGCAAGAGACCCAGTACTTC
TRBJ1-1 | TRBV5-1 | TRBD1 | NA | CASSGGQRGTEAFF | TGCGCCAGCAGCGGGGGACAGCGGGGGACTGAAGCTTTCTTT
TRBJ1-5 | TRBV7-2 | NA | NA | CASSLSSAQGQPQHF | TGTGCCAGCAGCTTAAGTTCGGCCCAGGGACAGCCCCAGCATTTT
TRBJ2-5 | TRBV7-2 | NA | NA | CASSLDIQETQYF | TGTGCCAGCAGCTTAGATATCCAAGAGACCCAGTACTTC
TRBJ2-3 | TRBV4-3 | TRBD2 | NA | CASSQDTLADSTDTQYF | TGCGCCAGCAGCCAAGATACGCTAGCGGACAGCACAGATACGCAGTATTTT
TRBJ2-3 | TRBV27 | TRBD1 | NA | CASSLPGGGTDTQYF | TGTGCCAGCAGTTTACCAGGGGGCGGCACAGATACGCAGTATTTT
TRBJ2-1 | TRBV5-1 | NA | NA | CASSSQGNEQFF | TGCGCCAGCAGCTCCCAGGGGAATGAGCAGTTCTTC
TRBJ2-5 | TRBV19 | TRBD1 | NA | CASSIGDRGRRETQYF | TGTGCCAGTAGTATAGGGGACAGGGGGCGAAGGGAGACCCAGTACTTC
TRBJ2-3 | TRBV6-2/TRBV6-3 | NA | NA | CASSYGGRGGGDTQYF | TGTGCCAGCAGTTACGGAGGCAGGGGAGGGGGAGATACGCAGTATTTT
TRBJ2-5 | TRBV19 | NA | few | CASSRGGAGQETQYF | TGTGCCAGTAGCAGAGGGGGTGCCGGGCAAGAGACCCAGTACTTC
TRBJ2-3 | TRBV3-1/TRBV3-2 | TRBD1 | NA | CASSLRDSFYDTQYF | TGTGCCAGCAGCCTTAGGGACAGCTTCTACGATACGCAGTATTTT
TRBJ1-1 | TRBV7-6 | NA | NA | CASRQKRGTEAFF | TGTGCCAGCAGACAGAAAAGGGGGACTGAAGCTTTCTTT
TRBJ2-7 | TRBV5-1 | TRBD1 | NA | CASSARTGNPYEQYF | TGCGCCAGCAGCGCTCGGACAGGTAATCCATACGAGCAGTACTTC
TRBJ2-5 | TRBV10-3 | NA | NA | CAISLQGLGEETQYF | TGTGCCATCAGCCTACAGGGTCTCGGGGAGGAGACCCAGTACTTC
TRBJ1-4 | TRBV9 | NA | NA | CASSVSPMTGEKLFF | TGTGCCAGCAGCGTAAGTCCCATGACCGGGGAAAAACTGTTTTTT
TRBJ2-2 | TRBV18 | TRBD1 | once | CASSLGRGHTGELFF | TGTGCCAGCTCACTCGGCAGGGGGCACACCGGGGAGCTGTTTTTT
TRBJ1-6 | TRBV18 | NA | few | CASSRAGGDNSPLHF | TGTGCCAGCTCACGGGCGGGGGGCGATAATTCACCCCTCCACTTT
TRBJ2-3 | TRBV2 | TRBD1 | once | CASSSDRVGNTQYF | TGTGCCAGCAGCTCGGACAGGGTTGGGAATACGCAGTATTTT
TRBJ1-1 | TRBV10-3 | NA | NA | CAISESGRGRTEAFF | TGTGCCATCAGTGAGTCCGGAAGGGGTCGGACTGAAGCTTTCTTT
TRBJ1-6 | TRBV3-1/TRBV3-2 | NA | NA | CASSRTGQSNSPLHF | TGTGCCAGCAGCCGCACAGGACAGAGTAATTCACCCCTCCACTTT
TRBJ2-2 | TRBV5-5 | NA | many | CASSTIGGVTGELFF | TGTGCCAGCAGCACCATAGGGGGGGTCACCGGGGAGCTGTTTTTT
TRBJ2-7 | TRBV7-2 | TRBD2 | NA | CASSLPGGASGAYEQYF | TGTGCCAGCAGCTTACCGGGGGGGGCTAGCGGGGCCTACGAGCAGTACTTC
TRBJ1-1 | TRBV2 | NA | NA | CASKGAAEAFF | TGTGCCAGCAAAGGGGCCGCTGAAGCTTTCTTT
TRBJ2-5 | TRBV6-5 | TRBD1 | few | CASSRTGQETQYF | TGTGCCAGCAGCAGGACAGGCCAAGAGACCCAGTACTTC
TRBJ1-1 | TRBV18 | TRBD1 | NA | CASSPTGTGRRGTEAFF | TGTGCCAGCTCACCAACCGGGACAGGGCGTCGAGGAACTGAAGCTTTCTTT
TRBJ2-5 | TRBV27 | TRBD1 | NA | CASSWSTTGGETQYF | TGTGCCAGCAGTTGGTCGACCACAGGGGGGGAGACCCAGTACTTC
TRBJ1-5 | TRBV24-1 | TRBD1 | NA | CATSGTGLNNQPQHF | TGTGCCACCTCCGGGACAGGGTTAAACAATCAGCCCCAGCATTTT